This record looks at one T cell receptor beta chain sequence and its context. This clone turned up a few times. Which antigen it targets is not known. Base qualities are missing; no much larger clone stands one base away. The data derive from a study of cytomegalovirus exposure and HLA in healthy donors (TCRdb year 2017). For the wider study: According to a later analysis, one platform produced both the approximately 110 validation repertoires and the 670 or so repertoires of the first cohort. The study was designed to test whether signatures of past pathogen exposure could be identified by cataloging public T cell receptors. Along with the roughly 710-subject first cohort, a separate validation cohort of over 90 different subjects was used. To predict cytomegalovirus infection status, the study brought together high-throughput TCR immunosequencing, statistical association of individual TCRs with disease status, and machine learning.

The CDR3, from cysteine to phenylalanine, totals 12 residues. Only the CDR3 region is kept as DNA, spanning 36 bases read in frame from base 1. The germline V gene yields SQVTM for CDR1 and ANQGSEA for CDR2. The junction shows trimming of 7 bases on V and 4 bases on J, plus 13 bases between the germline ends. The donors belonged to the validation cohort of roughly 120 subjects, which was separate from the approximately 700-subject first cohort. Preparation of the library involved the immunoSEQ multiplex PCR assay. In the paper's pipeline: A statistical classification framework was developed to diagnose cytomegalovirus status using the catalog of TCR beta chain sequences. TCRdb took this table from immuneACCESS and kept in-frame rearrangements with V and J called. Such tables lack part of the clones; where checked against another copy, unresolved V genes explain under half of the gap, and the rest is unexplained. The V and J calls and the clone size are those of that table, but D and trimming were determined from the DNA. The sample profile shows fewer than 200,000 clones; around 85% of them were found once. The top ten constitute approximately 15% of the sample.

What the study reported, not specific to this receptor: All 130 or so repertoires were used to score co-occurrence in the validation cohort in a later analysis, because that analysis had no HLA typing for the cohort. The authors suggested that the approach could potentially be extended to other disease states and immunological phenotypes. The study gave a list of 150 to 200 TCR beta chains associated with cytomegalovirus. The classifier was reported to diagnose cytomegalovirus status with high specificity and sensitivity in both the original cohort and the validation cohort. In a later analysis, TCRs clustered in the first cohort were found to also tend to co-occur in the 120 or so validation repertoires, with 85% to 95% of cluster scores above 0. In vitro tests confirmed that a few of the cytomegalovirus-associated TCR beta chains recognize cytomegalovirus antigens. While some public TCRs were present in many individuals, most TCR sequences turned up only very rarely across donors.

The receptor's source is a man aged 18-30 years in good health and CMV-seropositive. The receptor chain draws on TRBV29-1 and TRBJ1-2, with TRBD1 tentatively as D gene (6 bases match). Sequenced: PBMCs. The sequenced DNA: TGCAGCGGGAACCGGGACATCTATGGCTACACCTTC. This codes for CSGNRDIYGYTF.